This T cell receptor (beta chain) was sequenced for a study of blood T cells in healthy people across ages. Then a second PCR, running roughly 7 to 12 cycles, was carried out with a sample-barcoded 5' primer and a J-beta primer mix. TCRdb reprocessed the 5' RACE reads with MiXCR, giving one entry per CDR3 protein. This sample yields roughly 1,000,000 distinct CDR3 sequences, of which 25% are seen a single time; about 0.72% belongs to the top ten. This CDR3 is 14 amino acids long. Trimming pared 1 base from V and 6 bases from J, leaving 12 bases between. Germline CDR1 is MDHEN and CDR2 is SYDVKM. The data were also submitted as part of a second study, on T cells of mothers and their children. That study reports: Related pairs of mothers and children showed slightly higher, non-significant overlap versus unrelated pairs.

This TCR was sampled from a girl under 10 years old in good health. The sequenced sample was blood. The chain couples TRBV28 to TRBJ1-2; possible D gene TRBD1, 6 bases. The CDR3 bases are TGTGCCAGCAGTTTATTTCGGGGGCAGGATGGCTACACCTTC. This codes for CASSLFRGQDGYTF.